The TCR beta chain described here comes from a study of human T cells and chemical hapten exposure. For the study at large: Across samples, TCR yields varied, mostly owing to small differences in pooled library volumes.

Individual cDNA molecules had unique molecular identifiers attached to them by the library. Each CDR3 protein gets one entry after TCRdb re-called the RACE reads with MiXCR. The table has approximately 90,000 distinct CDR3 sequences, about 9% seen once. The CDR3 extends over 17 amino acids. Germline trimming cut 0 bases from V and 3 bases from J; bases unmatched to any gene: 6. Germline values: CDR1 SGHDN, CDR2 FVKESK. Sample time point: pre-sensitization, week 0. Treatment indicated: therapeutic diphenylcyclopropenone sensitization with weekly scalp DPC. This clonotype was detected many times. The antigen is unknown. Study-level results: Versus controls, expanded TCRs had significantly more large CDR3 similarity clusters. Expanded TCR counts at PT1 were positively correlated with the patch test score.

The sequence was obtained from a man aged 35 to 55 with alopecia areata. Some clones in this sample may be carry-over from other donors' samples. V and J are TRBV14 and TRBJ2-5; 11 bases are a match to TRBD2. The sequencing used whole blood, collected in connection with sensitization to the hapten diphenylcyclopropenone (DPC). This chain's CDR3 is CASSQESLLAGEETQYF. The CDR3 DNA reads TGTGCCAGCAGCCAAGAGAGTCTACTAGCGGGAGAAGAGACCCAGTACTTC.